One sample yielded the 23 T cell receptor beta chains listed below, sequenced in a study of cytomegalovirus exposure and HLA in healthy donors. The PCR had 60 Vbeta and 13 Jbeta primers. The method was immunoSEQ multiplex PCR; TCRdb's version includes in-frame clones alone and lacks a portion of them. Among about 190,000 clones listed, 79% were seen once. The source material was PBMCs. The receptors derive from a woman between 18 and 29 years old in good health and CMV-seronegative.

DNA for the CDR3: TGTGCCGGGGCCGTCGGGACAGCCGGCAATCAGCCCCAGCATTTT. This codes for CAGAVGTAGNQPQHF. The V gene is TRBV7-9, the J gene TRBJ1-5; 7 nucleotides line up with TRBD1. J gave up 2 bases and V 11 bases, and 12 bases lay outside the gene matches. This CDR3 has 15 residues. Germline V gene sequence: CDR1 SEHNR, CDR2 FQNEAQ (reference sequence).

The chain is built from TRBV5-1 and TRBJ2-4; the match to TRBD1 covers 7 bases. J lost 6 bases, V lost 4 bases, and 13 bases had no gene match. Germline V gene lookup returns CDR1 SGHRS and CDR2 YFSETQ. This CDR3 has 16 residues. CDR3 residues: CASSTLVGDSRNIQYF. CDR3 DNA sequence: TGCGCCAGCAGCACACTTGTGGGGGACAGTCGAAACATTCAGTACTTC.

The gene calls are TRBV2 and TRBJ1-6; weak D call: TRBD1 (5 bases). There are 12 residues in the CDR3. The germline gives CDR1 SNHLY, CDR2 FYNNEI. Trimming stripped 9 bases from V and 5 bases from J, with 8 bases between. The CDR3 DNA reads as TGTGCCAGTATAGGGGATAATTCACCCCTCCACTTT. Its translation is CASIGDNSPLHF.

The chain links TRBV5-1 to TRBJ1-1, with D tentatively TRBD1 (5 bases). The CDR3 extends over 14 amino acids. Germline-derived CDR1 and CDR2 are SGHRS and YFSETQ. The V end lost 0 bases, the J end lost 3 bases, and 9 bases lay between the germline ends. CDR3 sequence reads: CASSLGQLDTEAFF. The CDR3, as DNA: TGCGCCAGCAGCTTGGGACAGCTGGACACTGAAGCTTTCTTT.

This clone occurred once. The chain links TRBV7-6 to TRBJ2-3, with D tentatively TRBD2 (7 bases). The CDR3 sequence is 15 residues long. Trimming removed 2 bases at V and 6 bases at J, with 15 bases between. Germline CDR1 reads SGHVS; CDR2 reads FNYEAQ. CDR3 in amino acids: CASSLFRGASDTQYF. CDR3 bases: TGTGCCAGCAGCTTATTTCGGGGGGCGTCTGATACGCAGTATTTT.

V gene TRBV7-6 combines with J gene TRBJ1-5; 9 bases fit TRBD1. Trimming cost V 5 bases and J 0 bases; bases outside gene matches: 5. In germline, CDR1 is SGHVS, CDR2 FNYEAQ. The CDR3 has 16 residues. In DNA, the CDR3 is TGTGCCAGCAGCAAAGGGACAGGGTTTAGCAATCAGCCCCAGCATTTT. Amino acids: CASSKGTGFSNQPQHF.

The V and J genes are TRBV18 and TRBJ1-1; D ambiguous. Trimming stripped 3 bases from V and 3 bases from J, with 8 bases between. The length of the CDR3 is 13 residues. The germline V gene encodes CDR1 KGHSH and CDR2 LQKENI. CDR3 nucleotide sequence: TGTGCCAGCTCACCGGCGGGCCACACTGAAGCTTTCTTT. Its translation: CASSPAGHTEAFF.

In its sample, this clone was seen once. The chain joins TRBV27 to TRBJ1-1, with TRBD1 matching 7 bases. The germline V gene encodes CDR1 MNHEY and CDR2 SMNVEV (reference sequence). CDR3 length: 13 amino acids. V shed 0 bases and J 10 bases; nucleotides not matched to a gene: 5. CDR3 sequence reads: CASSLSGQVPAFF. For the CDR3, the DNA is TGTGCCAGCAGTTTATCCGGACAGGTACCAGCTTTCTTT.

The J gene is TRBJ2-5, the V gene TRBV4-1, with 8 bases that match TRBD1. J was trimmed by 5 bases and V by 0 bases; bases with no gene match: 5. The germline gives CDR1 MGHRA, CDR2 YSYEKL. The CDR3 consists of 15 residues. In nucleotides, the CDR3 is TGCGCCAGCAGCCAAGAGGGACGACAGGGGGAGACCCAGTACTTC. Protein product: CASSQEGRQGETQYF.

The chain links TRBV12-5 to TRBJ1-1, with 7 bases fitting TRBD1. The germline gives CDR1 LGHNT, CDR2 FRNRAP. Losses at the gene ends were 6 bases for V and 3 bases for J; bases not matched to a gene: 4. This CDR3 is 13 amino acids long. The CDR3 protein is CASGSGQYTEAFF. CDR3 coding DNA: TGTGCTAGTGGCTCGGGACAGTACACTGAAGCTTTCTTT.

Of note for this clone: At one end, the junction sequence differs from germline, possibly due to a read error. V gene TRBV19 combines with J gene TRBJ2-2; 9 bases are shared with TRBD2. The CDR3 runs to 14 residues. From germline, CDR1 is LNHDA and CDR2 SQIVND (reference sequence). The CDR3 region is CASSGLAGSRDLFF. Here the CDR3 DNA reads TGTGCCAGTAGTGGCCTAGCGGGGTCAAGGGACCTGTTTTTT.

The DNA for the CDR3 is TGTGCCAGCAGTTTAAGAAGGTGGCAGGGTGGTAACAATGAGCAGTTCTTC. Its translation: CASSLRRWQGGNNEQFF. The rearrangement uses TRBV28 and TRBJ2-1; TRBD1 might be the D (5 bases). Germline CDR1 and CDR2: MDHEN and SYDVKM. This CDR3 has 17 amino acids. Trimming took 2 bases from V and 5 from J, leaving 19 bases between them. Combining the CDR3 with reference TRBV28 and TRBJ2-1 gives the whole variable domain DVKVTQSSRYLVKRTGEKVFLECVQDMDHENMFWYRQDPGLGLRLIYFSYDVKMKEKGDIPEGYSVSREKKERFSLILESASTNQTSMYLCASSLRRWQGGNNEQFFGPGTRLTVL.

The chain couples TRBV7-3 to TRBJ2-2; no reliable D call. Germline V CDR1 and CDR2: SGHTA, FQGTGA. The CDR3 extends over 14 amino acids. V was cut by 1 base and J by 3 bases, with 6 bases left in between. The CDR3 region is CASSLRPDTGELFF. In DNA form, the CDR3 reads TGTGCCAGCAGCTTAAGGCCAGACACCGGGGAGCTGTTTTTT. Full variable domain (outside the CDR3, taken from reference TRBV7-3 and TRBJ2-2): GAGVSQTPSNKVTEKGKYVELRCDPISGHTALYWYRQSLGQGPEFLIYFQGTGAADDSGLPNDRFFAVRPEGSVSTLKIQRTERGDSAVYLCASSLRPDTGELFFGEGSRLTVL.

This clone has only one observation. J is TRBJ2-1 and V is TRBV27; possible D gene TRBD1, 6 bases. Trimming removed 1 base from V and 5 bases from J, with 12 bases in between. Germline V lookup: CDR1 MNHEY, CDR2 SMNVEV (reference sequence). The CDR3 length is 15 residues. The CDR3, as DNA: TGTGCCAGCAGTTTATACAGGGCTAAGGACAATGAGCAGTTCTTC. Protein product: CASSLYRAKDNEQFF.

The rearrangement links TRBV4-3 to TRBJ1-2; TRBD1 aligns across 9 bases. The CDR3 totals 15 residues. V gave up 2 bases and J gave up 6 bases; unmatched junction bases: 7. Germline V gene sequence: CDR1 LGHNA, CDR2 YSLEER. The CDR3 coding sequence is TGCGCCAGCAGCCAATTAGGGACAGGGAGGAATGGCTACACCTTC. Its protein product is CASSQLGTGRNGYTF.

This clone was counted once. The rearrangement joins TRBV7-9 to TRBJ2-1; weak D call: TRBD2 (6 bases). V was trimmed by 5 bases and J by 5 bases, leaving 22 bases between them. Germline V gene sequence: CDR1 SEHNR, CDR2 FQNEAQ (reference sequence). The CDR3 length is 17 residues. In DNA, the CDR3 is TGTGCCAGCAGCCCCTCCGTTTCGGGGACTGGGGACAATGAGCAGTTCTTC. It encodes CASSPSVSGTGDNEQFF.

This sequence joins TRBV7-9 and TRBJ1-1; D uncertain. V was trimmed by 1 base and J by 1 base, leaving 7 bases between them. Looked up from germline, CDR1 is SEHNR and CDR2 is FQNEAQ (reference sequence). The CDR3 has 14 residues. Here the CDR3 reads CASSLVLGNTEAFF. The CDR3 DNA reads as TGTGCCAGCAGCTTAGTTCTCGGGAACACTGAAGCTTTCTTT.

The J gene is TRBJ1-5, the V gene TRBV13, with D possibly TRBD1 on 5 matching bases. Trimming shortened V by 0 bases and J by 6 bases, and 9 bases separated the two germline ends. Germline values: CDR1 PRHDT, CDR2 FYEKMQ (reference sequence). The CDR3 is 14 residues long. The CDR3 sequence is CASSLGRGTQPQHF. CDR3 DNA: TGTGCCAGCAGCTTAGGCCGCGGGACTCAGCCCCAGCATTTT.

This clone is labeled medium-sized. The rearrangement joins TRBV5-4 to TRBJ1-2; 9 bases map to TRBD1. Germline V lookup: CDR1 SGHNT, CDR2 YYREEE (reference sequence). The CDR3 is made up of 14 amino acids. Trimming removed 4 bases from V and 4 bases from J; junction bases left unmatched: 5. DNA of the CDR3: TGTGCCAGCAGCGCAGGACAGGGGATCTATGGCTACACCTTC. Amino acids: CASSAGQGIYGYTF.

This clone was recorded only once. The chain is built from TRBV6-5 and TRBJ1-1; 9 nucleotides agree with TRBD1. The V segment lost 2 bases and the J segment 5 bases; nucleotides outside the gene matches: 6. The CDR3 extends over 15 amino acids. Germline loops: CDR1 MNHEY, CDR2 SVGAGI. The CDR3 reads CASSYHDRGGTEAFF. CDR3 coding DNA: TGTGCCAGCAGTTACCACGACAGGGGGGGGACTGAAGCTTTCTTT.

This rearrangement joins TRBV28 to TRBJ1-3, with D tentatively TRBD1 (6 bases). Germline V gene sequence: CDR1 MDHEN, CDR2 SYDVKM. V was shortened by 3 bases and J by 0 bases, with 12 bases between the two germline ends. The CDR3 spans 16 residues. Here the CDR3 reads CASSFATGPSGNTIYF. In DNA form, the CDR3 reads TGTGCCAGCAGTTTCGCCACAGGGCCCTCTGGAAACACCATATATTTT.

This clone was detected a few times. The rearrangement links TRBV27 to TRBJ2-7, with D unresolved. This CDR3 has 15 residues. Germline V CDR1 and CDR2: MNHEY, SMNVEV (reference sequence). V was trimmed by 3 bases and J by 2 bases, leaving 14 bases between them. DNA for the CDR3: TGTGCCAGCAGTTTCCTAGGCAGAGTTACCTACGAGCAGTACTTC. It encodes CASSFLGRVTYEQYF.

In its sample, this clone was seen once. This chain connects TRBV5-1 to TRBJ2-5; D is possibly TRBD1 (5 bases). The germline V and J ends were trimmed by 3 bases and 1 base, with 7 bases remaining between them. The CDR3 sequence is 13 residues long. The V gene's germline CDR1 is SGHRS and CDR2 YFSETQ. The CDR3 nucleotides are TGCGCCAGCAGCTACGACAGCCAAGAGACCCAGTACTTC. Translated: CASSYDSQETQYF.